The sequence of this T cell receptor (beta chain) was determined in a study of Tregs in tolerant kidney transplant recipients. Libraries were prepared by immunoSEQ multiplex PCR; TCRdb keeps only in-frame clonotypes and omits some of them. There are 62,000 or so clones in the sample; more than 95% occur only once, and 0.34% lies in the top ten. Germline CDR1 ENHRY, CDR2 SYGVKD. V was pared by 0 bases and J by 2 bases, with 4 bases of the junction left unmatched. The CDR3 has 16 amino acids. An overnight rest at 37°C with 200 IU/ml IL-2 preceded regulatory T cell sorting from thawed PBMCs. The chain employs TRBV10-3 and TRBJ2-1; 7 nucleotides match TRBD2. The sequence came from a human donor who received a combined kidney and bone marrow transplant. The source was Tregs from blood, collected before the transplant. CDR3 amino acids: CAISESLAGAYNEQFF. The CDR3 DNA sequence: TGTGCCATCAGTGAGTCTCTGGCGGGAGCCTACAATGAGCAGTTCTTC.